This TCR beta chain was sequenced for a study of blood T cell repertoires in COVID-19. Assay: immunoSEQ multiplex PCR; the TCRdb copy retains only in-frame clones and omits some. The repertoire holds 150,000 to 200,000 clones, over 90% seen once, with just under 2% in the top ten. Looked up from germline, CDR1 is SGHAT and CDR2 is FQDESV (reference sequence). V was pared by 0 bases and J by 1 base, with 12 bases of the junction left unmatched. The CDR3 totals 19 residues. V is TRBV11-1 and J is TRBJ1-2; 9 bases are a match to TRBD1. Source material: peripheral blood. The TCR was taken from a woman aged 60-75 years with COVID-19, enrolled during active disease. The CDR3 region has the DNA TGTGCCAGCAGCTTAGCACCCGGGGGACAGGGTGTTCTTAACTATGGCTACACCTTC. This translates into CASSLAPGGQGVLNYGYTF.